There are a few counts of the clone carrying this T cell receptor beta chain. Antigen specificity is unknown. TCRdb itself ran the 5' RACE reads through MiXCR, one entry per CDR3 protein. The sample comprises some 330,000 distinct CDR3 sequences, approximately 8.8% of which are singletons, and under 9.5% rests with the top ten. These data originate in a study of identical twins. Healthy Caucasians supplied all donations. Findings of the study overall: The study based its conclusions on cross-sectional statistical analysis and did not follow the same donors. Beta clonotypes that were abundant in cord blood contained fewer insertions, a pattern absent from memory repertoires. Modelling approaches yielded underestimates of out-of-frame TCR alpha sharing between monozygotic twins.

This TCR came from a woman aged 50 to 65 in good health. The specimen sequenced was naive T cells sorted from blood.

As DNA, the CDR3 is TGTGCCAGCAGCGTAGGGGAACCCAACTATGGCTACACCTTC. It translates to CASSVGEPNYGYTF. V is TRBV9 and J is TRBJ1-2; D remains unclear. CDR1 is SGDLS, CDR2 YYNGEE, per germline. The CDR3 totals 14 residues. V lost 0 bases and J 2 bases, leaving 8 bases between the germline ends.